One and the same sample provided the 29 T cell receptor beta chains below, sequenced in a study of early stage breast cancer tumors. Only in-frame clones appear in the TCRdb table, and some are missing; sequencing was by immunoSEQ multiplex PCR. The repertoire holds around 28,000 clones, with about three fifths as singletons. The specimen was breast tumor tissue. These receptors were collected from a person aged 45-60 years with breast cancer.

V and J are TRBV6-5 and TRBJ2-7, with TRBD1 identical over 10 bases. Germline CDR1 is MNHEY and CDR2 is SVGAGI. Trimming took 5 bases from V and 2 from J; bases not matched to a gene: 3. CDR3 length: 14 residues. CDR3: CASSPGQGTYEQYF. As DNA, the CDR3 is TGTGCCAGCAGTCCGGGACAGGGGACCTACGAGCAGTACTTC.

The chain employs TRBV9 and TRBJ2-3, with 7 bases identical to TRBD2. From germline, CDR1 is SGDLS and CDR2 YYNGEE. CDR3 length: 15 amino acids. V was clipped by 0 bases and J by 3 bases; unmatched bases: 4. Written as DNA, the CDR3 is TGTGCCAGCAGCGTAGCTTTCGGGAGGACAGATACGCAGTATTTT. Translating gives CASSVAFGRTDTQYF.

This clone was counted only a few times. The rearrangement links TRBV5-4 to TRBJ1-4; D uncertain. The CDR3 is made up of 13 amino acids. V lost 3 bases, J lost 3 bases, and 6 bases lay in between. Per germline, CDR1 SGHNT and CDR2 YYREEE (reference sequence). For the CDR3, the DNA is TGTGCCAGCAGCTCTGAACCTAATGAAAAACTGTTTTTT. This codes for CASSSEPNEKLFF.

The chain has TRBV29-1 and TRBJ2-7; no firm D call. CDR3 length equals 13 residues. The germline V gene encodes CDR1 SQVTM and CDR2 ANQGSEA. Trimming removed 6 bases from V and 6 bases from J, with 18 bases in between. The CDR3 nucleotides are TGCAGCGTCTCAAGAGAAACCCTGGGCGAGCAGTACTTC. Its protein is CSVSRETLGEQYF.

This rearrangement joins TRBV5-5 to TRBJ2-7; D might be TRBD2 (5 bases). Germline loops: CDR1 SGHKS, CDR2 YYEKEE (reference sequence). The CDR3 is made up of 15 amino acids. V shed 0 bases and J shed 3 bases, with 13 bases lying between them. CDR3 DNA: TGTGCCAGCAGCTTGGCAGGACTCGGGCACTACGAGCAGTACTTC. Encoded protein: CASSLAGLGHYEQYF.

V and J are TRBV6-6 and TRBJ1-5; no firm D call. Germline V gene lookup returns CDR1 MNHNY and CDR2 SVGAGI (reference sequence). This CDR3 comprises 13 residues. Trimming cost V 5 bases and J 4 bases, with 9 bases left between them. This CDR3 is CASSDAGNQPQHF. The CDR3 region has the DNA TGTGCCAGCAGTGACGCGGGAAATCAGCCCCAGCATTTT.

This clone was seen a handful of times. V and J are TRBV4-2 and TRBJ2-7; D not resolved. V lost 1 base and J lost 3, with 13 bases in between. Germline V gene lookup returns CDR1 LGHNA and CDR2 YNFKEQ. The CDR3 runs 15 residues. For the CDR3, the DNA is TGTGCCAGCAGCCAAGGGGCAGGTGAAGTCTACGAGCAGTACTTC. Translation gives CASSQGAGEVYEQYF.

The chain carries TRBV2 and TRBJ2-3; 11 bases agree with TRBD2. Looked up from germline, CDR1 is SNHLY and CDR2 is FYNNEI. The ends lost 5 bases at V and 5 bases at J; junction bases unmatched: 6. This CDR3 spans 15 amino acids. The CDR3 here is CASSPGLADRDTQYF. In DNA form, the CDR3 reads TGTGCCAGCAGTCCGGGACTAGCGGACCGAGATACGCAGTATTTT.

The rearrangement links TRBV2 to TRBJ2-3, with a tentative D call TRBD2 (6 bases). The CDR3 consists of 15 residues. Per the germline V gene, CDR1 is SNHLY and CDR2 is FYNNEI. The ends were cut back, 7 bases at V and 2 bases at J, with 16 bases in the middle. The CDR3 nucleotides read TGTGCCAGCAAACCCCGACTAGACCCCACAGATACGCAGTATTTT. It codes for CASKPRLDPTDTQYF. Full variable domain (rest looked up from reference TRBV2 and TRBJ2-3): EPEVTQTPSHQVTQMGQEVILRCVPISNHLYFYWYRQILGQKVEFLVSFYNNEISEKSEIFDDQFSVERPDGSNFTLKIRSTKLEDSAMYFCASKPRLDPTDTQYFGPGTRLTVL.

This clone appeared a few times. V usage is TRBV7-8 and J usage is TRBJ1-2; D gene unclear. This CDR3 region has 13 residues. V shed 1 base and J shed 8 bases, with 11 bases lying between them. Germline-derived CDR1 and CDR2 are SGHVS and FQNEAQ. The CDR3 DNA follows: TGTGCCAGCAGCTTAGAAGATACTGGGGGCTACACCTTC. It encodes CASSLEDTGGYTF.

The rearrangement joins TRBV10-3 to TRBJ2-3; 11 nucleotides align to TRBD2. This CDR3 comprises 18 residues. Germline CDR1 is ENHRY and CDR2 is SYGVKD. Unmatched junction bases numbered 15, after V lost 6 bases and J lost 4 bases. CDR3 amino acids: CAISDGLAGQGGADTQYF. CDR3 sequence (DNA): TGTGCCATCAGCGATGGACTAGCGGGTCAGGGCGGGGCAGATACGCAGTATTTT.

The chain is built from TRBV5-1 and TRBJ2-3, with D tentatively TRBD1 or TRBD2 (5 bases each). V was trimmed by 2 bases and J by 4 bases, leaving 14 bases between them. Germline lookup yields CDR1 SGHRS and CDR2 YFSETQ. There are 15 residues in the CDR3. This CDR3 reads CASSFRAGTPDTQYF. DNA of the CDR3: TGCGCCAGCAGCTTTCGGGCAGGGACCCCAGATACGCAGTATTTT.

The sample holds a few counts of this clone. The chain combines TRBV6-1 with TRBJ2-7; 8 bases fit TRBD1. The V and J ends lost 6 bases and 3 bases, in that order; junction bases with no gene match: 10. CDR1 is MNHNS and CDR2 is SASEGT in the germline V gene. The CDR3 is 15 amino acids. The chain's CDR3 is CASRDRGPGFYEQYF. DNA of the CDR3: TGTGCCAGCAGAGACAGGGGCCCAGGGTTCTACGAGCAGTACTTC.

The chain has TRBV4-2 and TRBJ2-4; TRBD2 agrees at 10 bases. Germline V lookup: CDR1 LGHNA, CDR2 YNFKEQ. This CDR3 is 20 amino acids long. The junction had 17 bases not matched to a gene; V was cut back by 6 bases and J by 0 bases. The CDR3, as DNA: TGTGCCAGCAGTGGACTGGCCCCTAGCGGGAGAGAACTAGCCAAAAACATTCAGTACTTC. This sequence encodes CASSGLAPSGRELAKNIQYF.

The V and J genes are TRBV5-1 and TRBJ2-7; tentative D call: TRBD1 (5 bases). The germline V gene encodes CDR1 SGHRS and CDR2 YFSETQ. The germline V and J ends were trimmed by 4 bases and 2 bases, with 16 bases remaining between them. This CDR3 is built from 15 residues. CDR3 nucleotides: TGCGCCAGCAGCATAGACAGTAACCCGCCCTACGAGCAGTACTTC. Its protein is CASSIDSNPPYEQYF.

This chain uses TRBV2 with TRBJ2-3; no clear D. The CDR3 spans 13 residues. Germline CDR1 and CDR2: SNHLY and FYNNEI. Deletions cut 5 bases from V and 3 bases from J, with 9 bases between. The chain's CDR3 is CASSPRLTDTQYF. CDR3 sequence (DNA): TGTGCCAGCAGTCCCCGCCTTACAGATACGCAGTATTTT. The variable domain in full, with the rest retrieved from reference TRBV2 and TRBJ2-3, is EPEVTQTPSHQVTQMGQEVILRCVPISNHLYFYWYRQILGQKVEFLVSFYNNEISEKSEIFDDQFSVERPDGSNFTLKIRSTKLEDSAMYFCASSPRLTDTQYFGPGTRLTVL.

The chain recombines TRBV10-3 with TRBJ1-5; no definite D call. Germline V CDR1 and CDR2: ENHRY, SYGVKD. With 3 bases removed from V and 2 bases from J, the gap between germline ends came to 11 bases. The CDR3 loop spans 15 amino acids. CDR3 in DNA: TGTGCCATCAGTGAAAGGGCGGTAGGCAATCAGCCCCAGCATTTT. Protein sequence: CAISERAVGNQPQHF.

The chain is built from TRBV2 and TRBJ1-2; no clear D. CDR3 size: 13 residues. Germline-derived CDR1 and CDR2 are SNHLY and FYNNEI. V dropped 7 bases and J dropped 4 bases, with 13 bases sitting between them. CDR3 sequence (DNA): TGTGCCAGCAATTCAGAAGGCCGCTATGGCTACACCTTC. As protein: CASNSEGRYGYTF.

This clone was seen more than once but under ten times. V gene TRBV5-1 combines with J gene TRBJ2-1; D may match TRBD1 or TRBD2 (6 bases each). V lost 0 bases and J lost 7, with 20 bases in between. Germline CDR1 reads SGHRS; CDR2 reads YFSETQ. The length of the CDR3 is 17 residues. The DNA of the CDR3 is TGCGCCAGCAGCTTGGATGTGGGAGGCGTAAGGGGGAATGAGCAGTTCTTC. This sequence encodes CASSLDVGGVRGNEQFF.

The chain links TRBV30 to TRBJ2-3; 7 nucleotides agree with TRBD2. Per germline, CDR1 GTSNPN and CDR2 SVGIG (reference sequence). V lost 3 bases and J lost 1; bases outside the gene matches: 10. The CDR3 covers 16 residues. The CDR3 reads CAWRGLHPGGTDTQYF. CDR3 coding DNA: TGTGCCTGGAGGGGACTACACCCTGGGGGCACAGATACGCAGTATTTT.

The chain joins TRBV7-8 to TRBJ2-5; 7 nucleotides line up with TRBD2. Losses at the gene ends were 1 base for V and 13 bases for J; bases not matched to a gene: 12. Looked up from germline, CDR1 is SGHVS and CDR2 is FQNEAQ. The CDR3 extends over 14 amino acids. The CDR3 is CASSLVSTSELRYF. In DNA, the CDR3 is TGTGCCAGCAGCTTAGTCTCTACTAGCGAACTACGGTACTTC.

This chain's CDR3 is CASREGPKNIQYF. The CDR3 DNA reads TGTGCCAGTAGGGAGGGGCCCAAAAACATTCAGTACTTC. V usage is TRBV19 and J usage is TRBJ2-4; D is possibly TRBD2 (6 bases). Deletions cut 6 bases from V and 2 bases from J, with 8 bases between. CDR1 is LNHDA, CDR2 SQIVND, per germline (reference sequence). This CDR3 spans 13 amino acids.

The chain employs TRBV10-3 and TRBJ1-2; 7 positions agree with TRBD1. Germline loops: CDR1 ENHRY, CDR2 SYGVKD. J gave up 1 base and V 6 bases, and 14 bases lay outside the gene matches. This CDR3 contains 17 residues. The CDR3 region has the DNA TGTGCCATCAGCTCCCACCGACAGGGAGGGGATAACTATGGCTACACCTTC. Its protein is CAISSHRQGGDNYGYTF.

A single count supports this clone. This chain's CDR3 is CASRTSSGREDEQYF. CDR3 DNA: TGTGCCAGCAGGACCTCTAGCGGGAGAGAAGACGAGCAGTACTTC. The chain joins TRBV21-1 to TRBJ2-7; the table's D gene call, TRBD2, was not cross checked with the DNA. TRBV21-1 represents a pseudogene. The CDR3 contains 15 residues.

In this sample, this clone turned up a few times. The chain joins TRBV4-1 to TRBJ1-2; D unclear. The CDR3 loop spans 14 amino acids. V gave up 0 bases and J gave up 2 bases, with 7 bases separating them. Germline loops: CDR1 MGHRA, CDR2 YSYEKL. CDR3 sequence: CASSQDPGNYGYTF. CDR3 coding DNA: TGCGCCAGCAGCCAAGATCCCGGGAACTATGGCTACACCTTC.

This clone was picked up a small number of times. This chain links TRBV11-2 with TRBJ2-7, with 10 bases that match TRBD2. With V trimmed by 2 bases and J by 3 bases, 1 base remained unmatched. Germline V gene sequence: CDR1 SGHAT, CDR2 FQNNGV. The CDR3 contains 14 residues. The CDR3 loop is CASSLLAGVYEQYF. The CDR3 DNA sequence: TGTGCCAGCAGCTTACTAGCGGGAGTCTACGAGCAGTACTTC.

This rearrangement joins TRBV18 to TRBJ2-3, with D possibly TRBD1 on 5 matching bases. CDR1 KGHSH and CDR2 LQKENI come from the germline V gene. The CDR3 runs to 14 residues. V lost 2 bases, J lost 4 bases, and 10 bases lay in between. The CDR3 DNA reads TGTGCCAGCTCACCAACCACAGGCGCAGATACGCAGTATTTT. Amino acid sequence: CASSPTTGADTQYF.

This chain uses TRBV27 with TRBJ2-7; D gene unclear. This CDR3 has 16 residues. Trimming removed 2 bases from V and 0 bases from J, with 14 bases in between. Germline loops: CDR1 MNHEY, CDR2 SMNVEV (reference sequence). CDR3 nucleotide sequence: TGTGCCAGCAGTTTACTGCCAGGTCTAAGCTCCTACGAGCAGTACTTC. This sequence encodes CASSLLPGLSSYEQYF.

In this sample, this clone turned up a few times. The chain combines TRBV4-3 with TRBJ2-7, with D unclear. This CDR3 spans 12 amino acids. V was pared by 1 base and J by 8 bases, with 9 bases between. CDR1 and CDR2 (germline): LGHNA, YSLEER. The CDR3 region has the DNA TGCGCCAGCAGCCAAGGTGGTGTCAAGCAGTACTTC. Translated, it gives CASSQGGVKQYF.